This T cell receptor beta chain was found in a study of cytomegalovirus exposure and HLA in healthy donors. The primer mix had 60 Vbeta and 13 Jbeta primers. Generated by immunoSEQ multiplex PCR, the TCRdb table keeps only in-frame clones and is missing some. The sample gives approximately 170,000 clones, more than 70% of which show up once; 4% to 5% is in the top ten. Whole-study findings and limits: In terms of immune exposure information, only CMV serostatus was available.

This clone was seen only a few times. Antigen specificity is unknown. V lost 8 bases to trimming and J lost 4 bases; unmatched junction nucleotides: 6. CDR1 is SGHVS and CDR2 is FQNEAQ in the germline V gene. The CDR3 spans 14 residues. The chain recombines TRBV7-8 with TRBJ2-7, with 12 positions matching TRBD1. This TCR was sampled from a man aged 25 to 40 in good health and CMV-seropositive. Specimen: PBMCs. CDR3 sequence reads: CASGGQGAGYEQYF. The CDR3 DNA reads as TGTGCCAGCGGGGGACAGGGGGCAGGTTACGAGCAGTACTTC.